One and the same sample provided the 19 T cell receptor beta chains below, sequenced in a study of cytomegalovirus exposure and HLA in healthy donors (dated by TCRdb to the late 2010s). The library relied on the immunoSEQ multiplex PCR assay. For the multiplex PCR, a mixture combining 60 forward primers for TCR Vbeta segments and 13 reverse primers for TCR Jbeta segments was used. TCRdb re-hosts the immuneACCESS table, in-frame sequences only. Its copies lack some clones; in the studies checked, an unresolved V gene accounts for under half of them, and the cause for the rest is not known. This sample lists about 37,000 clones; just under 75% were detected once. The top ten constitute 6.3% of the sample. The sequencing input was PBMCs. These receptors all come from a man between 25 and 39 years old in good health and CMV-seronegative.

This chain connects TRBV19 to TRBJ1-2, with TRBD1 identical over 8 bases. The trim removed 8 bases at V and 7 bases at J, leaving 6 bases unmatched. The length of the CDR3 is 12 residues. The germline gives CDR1 LNHDA, CDR2 SQIVND (reference sequence). CDR3 region: CASGQGLGGYTF. Here the CDR3 DNA reads TGTGCCAGTGGACAGGGATTGGGTGGCTACACCTTC.

The V call is TRBV21-1, the J call TRBJ2-7; the DNA was not used to check the table's D call, TRBD2. TRBV21-1 is labeled a pseudogene. This CDR3 has 17 residues. The CDR3 DNA follows: TGTGCCAGCAGCAAAGACCCAACCGGGACTGTAAACTACGAGCAGTACTTC. The encoded protein is CASSKDPTGTVNYEQYF.

The rearrangement links TRBV10-3 to TRBJ2-1; D perhaps matches TRBD2 (7 bases). The CDR3 consists of 16 residues. From germline, CDR1 is ENHRY and CDR2 SYGVKD. V was pared by 3 bases and J by 9 bases, with 21 bases between. This CDR3 is CAISDSRGGRDGEQFF. The CDR3 region has the DNA TGTGCCATCAGTGATTCAAGGGGGGGCCGCGATGGTGAGCAGTTCTTC.

The chain joins TRBV5-1 to TRBJ2-1; TRBD2 matches at 10 bases. The CDR3 covers 19 residues. V lost 7 bases and J lost 1; bases outside the gene matches: 17. Germline-derived CDR1 and CDR2 are SGHRS and YFSETQ. In DNA, the CDR3 is TGCGCCAGCTCCCCACGTGGGCTAGCGGGGGTCCTGTCCTACAATGAGCAGTTCTTC. This sequence encodes CASSPRGLAGVLSYNEQFF. Together with reference TRBV5-1 and TRBJ2-1, the CDR3 gives the full variable domain: KAGVTQTPRYLIKTRGQQVTLSCSPISGHRSVSWYQQTPGQGLQFLFEYFSETQRNKGNFPGRFSGRQFSNSRSEMNVSTLELGDSALYLCASSPRGLAGVLSYNEQFFGPGTRLTVL.

This clone was found once. This chain connects TRBV5-1 to TRBJ2-1; weak D call: TRBD2 (5 bases). Per germline, CDR1 SGHRS and CDR2 YFSETQ. With 4 bases removed from V and 7 bases from J, the gap between germline ends came to 12 bases. The length of the CDR3 is 13 residues. CDR3 DNA sequence: TGCGCCAGCAGCCCCGTCGGGGTGAATGAGCAGTTCTTC. Translation: CASSPVGVNEQFF. Filled out from reference TRBV5-1 and TRBJ2-1, the complete variable domain reads KAGVTQTPRYLIKTRGQQVTLSCSPISGHRSVSWYQQTPGQGLQFLFEYFSETQRNKGNFPGRFSGRQFSNSRSEMNVSTLELGDSALYLCASSPVGVNEQFFGPGTRLTVL.

The rearrangement uses TRBV29-1 and TRBJ2-3; 9 nucleotides agree with TRBD2. Germline loops: CDR1 SQVTM, CDR2 ANQGSEA. The CDR3 runs to 16 residues. V was pared by 1 base and J by 3 bases, with 8 bases of the junction left unmatched. DNA of the CDR3: TGCAGCGTTGAAGGGGGACTAGCAAGTTTGACAGATACGCAGTATTTT. Translation: CSVEGGLASLTDTQYF.

This clone was observed a handful of times. V usage is TRBV10-1 and J usage is TRBJ2-7; 7 bases fit TRBD2. Trimming removed 2 bases from V and 2 bases from J; junction bases left unmatched: 6. Germline values: CDR1 WNHNN, CDR2 SYGVQD (reference sequence). This CDR3 is 15 amino acids long. The CDR3 protein is CASSEGSSGTYEQYF. The CDR3, as DNA: TGCGCCAGCAGTGAGGGTTCTAGCGGAACCTACGAGCAGTACTTC.

The chain employs TRBV2 and TRBJ1-1, with 9 bases fitting TRBD1. Germline-derived CDR1 and CDR2 are SNHLY and FYNNEI. The CDR3 consists of 14 residues. Trimming took 4 bases from V and 5 from J; bases not matched to a gene: 5. The CDR3 loop reads CASSGGTGRTEAFF. The CDR3 DNA reads TGTGCCAGCAGTGGCGGGACAGGGAGGACTGAAGCTTTCTTT.

This clone occurred once. The J gene is TRBJ1-2, the V gene TRBV27, with 7 positions matching TRBD1. J was trimmed by 4 bases and V by 2 bases; bases with no gene match: 4. Germline V gene data show CDR1 as MNHEY and CDR2 as SMNVEV (reference sequence). The CDR3 is made up of 14 amino acids. In nucleotides, the CDR3 is TGTGCCAGCAGTTTAAGACAGGGTACCTATGGCTACACCTTC. As protein: CASSLRQGTYGYTF.

The rearrangement links TRBV6-4 to TRBJ1-5; D unclear. This CDR3 is 16 amino acids long. Germline V CDR1 and CDR2: MRHNA, SNTAGT. The ends were cut back, 7 bases at V and 2 bases at J, with 18 bases in the middle. The DNA for the CDR3 is TGTGCCAGCACCCGGGGTCGAGCCAGCGGCAATCAGCCCCAGCATTTT. The encoded protein is CASTRGRASGNQPQHF.

This chain joins TRBV6-1 and TRBJ1-6; 9 bases line up with TRBD1. Germline V gene data show CDR1 as MNHNS and CDR2 as SASEGT. V dropped 6 bases and J dropped 7; count of bases not matched to a gene: 4. This CDR3 region has 14 residues. The CDR3 loop reads CASSGGTGNSPLHF. CDR3 coding DNA: TGTGCCAGCAGCGGCGGGACAGGGAATTCACCCCTCCACTTT.

This clone appeared a few times. This chain connects TRBV6-5 to TRBJ1-1; 8 bases are shared with TRBD1. This CDR3 comprises 14 residues. J lost 6 bases, V lost 2 bases, and 5 bases had no gene match. Per the germline V gene, CDR1 is MNHEY and CDR2 is SVGAGI. CDR3 region: CASSYLDRGAEAFF. The CDR3 DNA sequence: TGTGCCAGCAGTTACCTCGACAGGGGAGCTGAAGCTTTCTTT.

As regards this clone: The junction differs from germline at one of its ends, possibly a read error. The identical CDR3 is also encoded by other nucleotide sequences in the sample. The chain recombines TRBV19 with TRBJ2-1; D ambiguous. The CDR3 has 14 amino acids. Germline V lookup: CDR1 LNHDA, CDR2 SQIVND (reference sequence). CDR3 protein: CASSRQYSYNEQFF. The CDR3, as DNA: TGTGCCAGCAGTAGGCAGTACTCCTACAATGAGCAGTTCTTC.

The chain couples TRBV7-3 to TRBJ2-3; possibly TRBD1 for D (6 bases). The germline V gene encodes CDR1 SGHTA and CDR2 FQGTGA. This CDR3 spans 15 amino acids. Trimming left V 5 bases short and J 5 bases short, with 17 bases between. This chain's CDR3 is CASSQGLGQGDTQYF. As DNA, the CDR3 is TGTGCCAGCAGCCAGGGGTTGGGTCAGGGAGATACGCAGTATTTT.

The chain employs TRBV6-1 and TRBJ2-1; D may be TRBD2 (6 bases). The V gene's germline CDR1 is MNHNS and CDR2 SASEGT. The V end lost 5 bases, the J end lost 5 bases, and 16 bases lay between the germline ends. CDR3 length: 15 amino acids. The CDR3 is CASSTFRDFHNEQFF. CDR3 DNA: TGTGCCAGCAGTACCTTCCGGGACTTTCACAATGAGCAGTTCTTC.

The J gene is TRBJ1-2, the V gene TRBV6-5; TRBD1 is a possible D gene (6 bases). CDR1 is MNHEY, CDR2 SVGAGI, per germline. Trimming stripped 2 bases from V and 7 bases from J, with 17 bases between. The CDR3 runs 15 residues. This chain's CDR3 is CASSYGGGASSGYTF. The CDR3, as DNA: TGTGCCAGCAGTTACGGGGGGGGCGCTTCCTCTGGCTACACCTTC.

The chain carries TRBV19 and TRBJ2-3; possibly TRBD1 for D (5 bases). The V gene lost 2 bases and the J gene lost 4 bases, with 10 bases spanning the gap. The CDR3 consists of 14 residues. Germline V lookup: CDR1 LNHDA, CDR2 SQIVND (reference sequence). In DNA, the CDR3 is TGTGCCAGTAGTATATCAGGGTTTGCAGATACGCAGTATTTT. Protein sequence: CASSISGFADTQYF.

The chain recombines TRBV7-8 with TRBJ2-3; possibly TRBD1 for D (5 bases). Germline-derived CDR1 and CDR2 are SGHVS and FQNEAQ. V was cut by 1 base and J by 4 bases, with 12 bases left in between. The CDR3 has 15 amino acids. The CDR3 loop reads CASSLGQITADTQYF. CDR3 bases: TGTGCCAGCAGCTTAGGACAGATCACGGCAGATACGCAGTATTTT.

The rearrangement joins TRBV18 to TRBJ1-5; TRBD1 is a possible D gene (6 bases). Deletions cut 6 bases from V and 1 base from J, with 10 bases between. CDR3 length equals 14 residues. CDR1 and CDR2 from the germline V gene are KGHSH and LQKENI. CDR3 DNA sequence: TGTGCCAGCTCGGACAGCTCGAGCAATCAGCCCCAGCATTTT. This sequence encodes CASSDSSSNQPQHF. The full variable domain, rest sourced from reference TRBV18 and TRBJ1-5, is NAGVMQNPRHLVRRRGQEARLRCSPMKGHSHVYWYRQLPEEGLKFMVYLQKENIIDESGMPKERFSAEFPKEGPSILRIQQVVRGDSAAYFCASSDSSSNQPQHFGDGTRLSIL.